The 14 T cell receptor beta chains below come from one sample, sequenced in a study of T cell responses to AZD1222 COVID-19 vaccine. The assay was immunoSEQ multiplex PCR, and TCRdb's table has in-frame clones only and misses some. The table shows 150,000 or so clones, with 80% to 95% occurring only once. The sequences come from peripheral blood, collected on day 0 of AZD1222 vaccination. The source is an adult in good health.

V and J are TRBV5-1 and TRBJ2-1; no clear D gene. Looked up from germline, CDR1 is SGHRS and CDR2 is YFSETQ. Trimming pared 0 bases from V and 8 bases from J, leaving 12 bases between. This CDR3 region has 14 residues. The CDR3 DNA reads as TGCGCCAGCAGCTTGGCCCCTAGTGACTATGAGCAGTTCTTC. Amino acid sequence: CASSLAPSDYEQFF.

This chain joins TRBV27 and TRBJ2-3; D is unclear. The germline V and J ends were trimmed by 2 bases and 6 bases, with 3 bases remaining between them. The CDR3 is 11 amino acids. Germline CDR1 is MNHEY and CDR2 is SMNVEV (reference sequence). The CDR3 sequence: CASSLGDTQYF. CDR3 nucleotide sequence: TGTGCCAGCAGTTTAGGTGATACGCAGTATTTT.

This chain uses TRBV18 with TRBJ1-1; D is uncertain. This CDR3 is built from 13 residues. Per germline, CDR1 KGHSH and CDR2 LQKENI. Trimming stripped 3 bases from V and 2 bases from J, with 7 bases between. The CDR3 loop reads CASSPISNTEAFF. The CDR3 bases are TGTGCCAGCTCACCTATATCTAACACTGAAGCTTTCTTT.

The rearrangement uses TRBV6-4 and TRBJ2-3; D remains unclear. Germline V gene lookup returns CDR1 MRHNA and CDR2 SNTAGT. The ends were cut back, 4 bases at V and 0 bases at J, with 5 bases in the middle. The CDR3 totals 13 residues. Here the CDR3 DNA reads TGTGCCAGCAGTGCAGGCAGCACAGATACGCAGTATTTT. Protein: CASSAGSTDTQYF.

The V gene is TRBV14, the J gene TRBJ2-1; D is undetermined. CDR3 length: 12 amino acids. In germline, CDR1 is SGHDN, CDR2 FVKESK. The V gene lost 3 bases and the J gene lost 10 bases, with 10 bases spanning the gap. CDR3 coding DNA: TGTGCCAGCAGCCATTCCCCTAGGGAGCAGTTCTTC. Protein: CASSHSPREQFF.

The gene calls are TRBV2 and TRBJ2-7; D gene unclear. The CDR3 extends over 16 amino acids. Trimming pared 1 base from V and 3 bases from J, leaving 16 bases between. The V gene's germline CDR1 is SNHLY and CDR2 FYNNEI. This chain's CDR3 is CASSEGEGRPVYEQYF. The CDR3 coding sequence is TGTGCCAGCAGTGAAGGCGAAGGGCGCCCCGTCTACGAGCAGTACTTC.

The J gene is TRBJ1-5, the V gene TRBV10-3, with 7 bases identical to TRBD1. Germline CDR1 and CDR2: ENHRY and SYGVKD. CDR3 length equals 14 residues. V gave up 10 bases and J gave up 2 bases; unmatched junction bases: 8. CDR3 coding DNA: TGTGCCACGCGGACAGGCGGAGGCAATCAGCCCCAGCATTTT. It is translated as CATRTGGGNQPQHF.

This clone was recorded a few times. V and J are TRBV5-1 and TRBJ2-7; 7 bases are a match to TRBD1. CDR1 is SGHRS, CDR2 YFSETQ, per germline. After removal of 7 bases from V and 0 bases from J, the junction contained 10 bases not matched to a gene. The CDR3 has 15 residues. CDR3 coding DNA: TGCGCCAGCCGACCGGGGACAGCTGCCTCCTACGAGCAGTACTTC. This gives the protein CASRPGTAASYEQYF.

As to this clone: Other DNA sequences in this sample translate to the same CDR3. The V gene is TRBV7-9, the J gene TRBJ2-2; 10 bases are shared with TRBD2. Germline CDR1 and CDR2: SEHNR and FQNEAQ (reference sequence). CDR3 length: 16 amino acids. J was trimmed by 1 base and V by 3 bases; bases with no gene match: 2. The CDR3, as DNA: TGTGCCAGCAGCTTGGCTAGCGGGGGGAACACCGGGGAGCTGTTTTTT. Amino acid sequence: CASSLASGGNTGELFF. Full variable domain (remainder filled in from reference TRBV7-9 and TRBJ2-2): DTGVSQNPRHKITKRGQNVTFRCDPISEHNRLYWYRQTLGQGPEFLTYFQNEAQLEKSRLLSDRFSAERPKGSFSTLEIQRTEQGDSAMYLCASSLASGGNTGELFFGEGSRLTVL.

As for this clone: Other DNA sequences in the same sample also yield this CDR3. The V gene is TRBV2, the J gene TRBJ1-2; tentative D call: TRBD1 (5 bases). This CDR3 is built from 12 residues. CDR1 SNHLY and CDR2 FYNNEI come from the germline V gene. V lost 4 bases and J 4 bases, leaving 7 bases between the germline ends. CDR3 protein: CASSVTGYGYTF. CDR3 nucleotide sequence: TGTGCCAGCAGTGTTACAGGCTATGGCTACACCTTC.

The V call is TRBV5-1, the J call TRBJ2-1; D might be TRBD1 (5 bases). The CDR3 is 13 residues long. Trimming pared 4 bases from V and 7 bases from J, leaving 12 bases between. Germline CDR1 SGHRS, CDR2 YFSETQ. CDR3 in DNA: TGCGCCAGCAGCCGGACAAGCCGTAATGAGCAGTTCTTC. Its protein product is CASSRTSRNEQFF.

The count of this clone is one. The rearrangement joins TRBV2 to TRBJ1-2; TRBD1 might be the D (5 bases). The CDR3 sequence is 13 residues long. The V end was cut by 7 bases, the J end by 6 bases, with 15 bases between. Germline-derived CDR1 and CDR2 are SNHLY and FYNNEI. The CDR3 region has the DNA TGTGCCAGCAATAGGGACTCCTCAAATGGCTACACCTTC. This gives the protein CASNRDSSNGYTF.

The V and J genes are TRBV15 and TRBJ2-7; no firm D call. The V end lost 2 bases, the J end lost 6 bases, and 11 bases lay between the germline ends. Germline lookup yields CDR1 LNHNV and CDR2 YYDKDF (reference sequence). There are 13 residues in the CDR3. CDR3 bases: TGTGCCACCAGCAGAAAAGATGGCTTCGAGCAGTACTTC. It is translated as CATSRKDGFEQYF. The full variable domain, completed using reference TRBV15 and TRBJ2-7, is DAMVIQNPRYQVTQFGKPVTLSCSQTLNHNVMYWYQQKSSQAPKLLFHYYDKDFNNEADTPDNFQSRRPNTSFCFLDIRSPGLGDTAMYLCATSRKDGFEQYFGPGTRLTVT.

The chain recombines TRBV7-9 with TRBJ1-1; weak D call: TRBD1 (5 bases). Between the trimmed V and J ends, which lost 2 bases and 4 bases, there was a span of 14 bases. Per the germline V gene, CDR1 is SEHNR and CDR2 is FQNEAQ (reference sequence). This CDR3 spans 15 amino acids. In DNA, the CDR3 is TGTGCCAGCAGCTTAACGTGGGGCGTGAGCACTGAAGCTTTCTTT. It yields the protein CASSLTWGVSTEAFF. The whole variable domain, remainder taken from reference TRBV7-9 and TRBJ1-1, is DTGVSQNPRHKITKRGQNVTFRCDPISEHNRLYWYRQTLGQGPEFLTYFQNEAQLEKSRLLSDRFSAERPKGSFSTLEIQRTEQGDSAMYLCASSLTWGVSTEAFFGQGTRLTVV.